This T cell receptor (beta chain) emerged from a study of a mutant IDH1 vaccine in newly diagnosed glioma. The CDR3 length is 14 residues. V shed 2 bases and J shed 3 bases, with 10 bases lying between them. Germline loops: CDR1 MNHNY, CDR2 SVGAGI (reference sequence). Indicated time point: week 23, last vaccination. Every vaccination contained 300 ug of the mutant IDH1 20-mer peptide and was paired with topical imiquimod. By its share, this clone is medium-sized. Its antigen is not identified. The study, taken as a whole, reports: Evidence of vaccine-induced immune responses was documented in nearly 95% of patients.

Only in-frame clones appear in the TCRdb table, and some are missing; sequencing was by immunoSEQ multiplex PCR. The table has 40,000 to 45,000 clones, about 81% seen once; the top ten hold 2% to 2.5%. This clonotype was sampled from a woman under 30 with glioma. Some clones in this sample may be carry-over from other donors' samples. The V call is TRBV6-6, the J call TRBJ1-1; D gene uncertain. Sequences were derived from PBMCs, sampled from a glioma patient whose treatment included an IDH1 peptide vaccine. DNA of the CDR3: TGTGCCAGCAGTTACGATGGATCGTACACTGAAGCTTTCTTT. This gives the protein CASSYDGSYTEAFF.